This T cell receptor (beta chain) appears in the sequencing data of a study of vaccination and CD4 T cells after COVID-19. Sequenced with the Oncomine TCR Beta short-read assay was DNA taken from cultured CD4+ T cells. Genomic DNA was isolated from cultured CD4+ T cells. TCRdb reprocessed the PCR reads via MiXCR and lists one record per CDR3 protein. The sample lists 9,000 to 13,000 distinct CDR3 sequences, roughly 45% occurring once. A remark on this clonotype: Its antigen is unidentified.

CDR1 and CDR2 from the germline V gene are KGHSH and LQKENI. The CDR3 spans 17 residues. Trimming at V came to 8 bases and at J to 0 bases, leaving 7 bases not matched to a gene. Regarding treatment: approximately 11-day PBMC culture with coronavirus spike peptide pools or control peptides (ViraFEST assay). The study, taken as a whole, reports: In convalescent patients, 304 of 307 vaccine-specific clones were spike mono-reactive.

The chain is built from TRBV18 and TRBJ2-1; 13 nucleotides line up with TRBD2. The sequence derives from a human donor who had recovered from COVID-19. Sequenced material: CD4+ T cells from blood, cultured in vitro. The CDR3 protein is CASAGLAGPSSYNEQFF. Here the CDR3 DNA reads TGTGCCAGCGCGGGACTAGCGGGGCCGAGCTCCTACAATGAGCAGTTCTTC.